Below, one TCR beta chain is given with its context. No cognate antigen has been identified for it. The input lacks base qualities; no much larger clone sits a single base away. The study deep-sequenced TCR repertoires of sorted CD4+ and CD8+ blood T cells from severe aplastic anemia patients and healthy subjects. Ficoll-Paque density gradient centrifugation was used to isolate peripheral blood mononuclear cells. CD4+ and CD8+ T cells were sorted by FACS or magnetic beads before DNA extraction. This specimen belongs to a study of CD8+CD57+ T cells in acquired aplastic anemia (dated by TCRdb to between 2017 and 2018). Regarding the research as a whole: Extracted DNA from sorted CD4+ and CD8+ cells averaged 3.2 ug, ranging from about 0.19 to 30 ug. Mean read counts for healthy donor samples were 8.5 million to 10.8 million for CD4+ cells and 11.0 million for CD8+ cells. Broad study findings and their caveats: Although around 30 CD8+ CDR3 sequences were shared by patients and controls, these sequences appeared highly expressed in patients and within the immunodominant clones of patients. CD8+ Simpson's diversity did not differ significantly between patients and healthy controls (P=0.060).

Genomic DNA was used as template for profiling of TCR beta VDJ combinations and CDR3 sequences. An Illumina HiSeq 2000 was the platform used for TCR repertoire sequencing. The authors' analysis ran thus. Repertoire assessment relied on Simpson's diversity index, CDR3 size and DJ length profiles, and TRBV/TRBJ rearrangement plots. Whichever DNA sequence was most abundant in the deep sequencing data was defined as the immunodominant clone. CDR3 amino acid sequences were checked for sharing between subjects and were compared against published repertoires and the VDJdb database. The public sequencing data were trimmed at Q25 with fastp and processed into clonotypes with MiXCR by TCRdb, which kept only in-frame beta chains. Rows with one shared CDR3 protein collapse into an entry with the most common genes and DNA. None of the V and J calls come from the authors' own analysis; TCRdb made them. The sample contains around 170,000 distinct CDR3 sequences, 55% to 70% of them found a single time. Clones ranked in the top ten supply under 60% of the sample.

The clonotype comes from a human donor in good health. The sequenced material came from sorted CD4+, CD8+, or CD8+CD57+ T cells (not recorded which) from PBMCs.

The DNA is as follows: TGTGCCAGCAGCTTAACAGGGTTTGGGAACACCGGGGAGCTGTTTTTT. This yields the protein CASSLTGFGNTGELFF. The V and J genes are TRBV7-8 and TRBJ2-2; TRBD1 is a possible D gene, resting on 6 matching bases. The CDR3, from cysteine to phenylalanine, totals 16 residues. Only the CDR3 portion is preserved as DNA: 48 bases, with reading frame beginning at the first base. Cut back by 2 bases and 1 base, the V and J ends lie 11 bases apart. From a lookup of the germline V gene, CDR1 and CDR2 are SGHVS and FQNEAQ.